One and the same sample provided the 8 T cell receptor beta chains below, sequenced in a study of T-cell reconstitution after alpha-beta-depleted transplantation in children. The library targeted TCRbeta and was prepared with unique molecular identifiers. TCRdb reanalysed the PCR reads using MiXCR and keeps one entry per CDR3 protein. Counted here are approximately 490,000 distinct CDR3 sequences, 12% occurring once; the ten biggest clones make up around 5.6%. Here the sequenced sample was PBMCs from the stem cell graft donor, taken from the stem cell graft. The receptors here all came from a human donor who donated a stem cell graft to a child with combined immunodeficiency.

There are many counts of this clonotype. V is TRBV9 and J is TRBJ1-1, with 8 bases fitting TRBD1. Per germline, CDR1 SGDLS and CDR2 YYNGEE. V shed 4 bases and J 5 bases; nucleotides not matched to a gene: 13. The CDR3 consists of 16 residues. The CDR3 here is CASSPLDGQGKTEAFF. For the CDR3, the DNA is TGTGCCAGCAGCCCGCTGGACGGACAGGGAAAAACTGAAGCTTTCTTT. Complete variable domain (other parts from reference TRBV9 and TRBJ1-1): DSGVTQTPKHLITATGQRVTLRCSPRSGDLSVYWYQQSLDQGLQFLIQYYNGEERAKGNILERFSAQQFPDLHSELNLSSLELGDSALYFCASSPLDGQGKTEAFFGQGTRLTVV.

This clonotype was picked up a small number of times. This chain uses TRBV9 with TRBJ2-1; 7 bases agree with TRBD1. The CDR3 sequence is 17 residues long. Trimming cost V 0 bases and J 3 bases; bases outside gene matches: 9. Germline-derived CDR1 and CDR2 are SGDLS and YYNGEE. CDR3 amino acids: CASSVATGAQVYNEQFF. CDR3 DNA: TGTGCCAGCAGCGTAGCTACAGGGGCCCAGGTCTACAATGAGCAGTTCTTC.

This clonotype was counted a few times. DNA of the CDR3: TGTGCCAGCAGGCCGGGACTAGTAGACAATGAGCAGTTCTTC. Its protein is CASRPGLVDNEQFF. V and J are TRBV28 and TRBJ2-1; 8 positions agree with TRBD2. The V gene end was trimmed by 6 bases and the J gene end by 5 bases; junction bases not matched to a gene: 6. CDR3 size: 14 residues. CDR1 and CDR2 from the germline V gene are MDHEN and SYDVKM.

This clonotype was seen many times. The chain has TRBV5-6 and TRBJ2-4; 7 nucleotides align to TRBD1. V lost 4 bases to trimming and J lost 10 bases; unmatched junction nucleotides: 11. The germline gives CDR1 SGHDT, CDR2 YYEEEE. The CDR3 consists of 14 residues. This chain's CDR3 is CASSPDRSTLIQYF. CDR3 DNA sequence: TGTGCCAGCAGCCCGGACAGGTCGACCCTGATTCAGTACTTC.

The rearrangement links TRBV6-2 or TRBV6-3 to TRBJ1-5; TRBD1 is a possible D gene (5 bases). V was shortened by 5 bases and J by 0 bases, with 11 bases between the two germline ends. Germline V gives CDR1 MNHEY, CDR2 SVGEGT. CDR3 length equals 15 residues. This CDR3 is CASSQRDGSNQPQHF. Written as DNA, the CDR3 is TGTGCCAGCAGTCAGCGGGACGGTAGCAATCAGCCCCAGCATTTT.

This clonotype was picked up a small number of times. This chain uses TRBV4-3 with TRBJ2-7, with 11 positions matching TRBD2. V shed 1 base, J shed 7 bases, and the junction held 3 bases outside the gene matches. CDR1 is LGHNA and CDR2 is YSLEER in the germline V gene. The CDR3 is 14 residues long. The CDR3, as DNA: TGCGCCAGCAGCCAAGCTAGCGGGGGGAAAGAGCAGTACTTC. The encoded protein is CASSQASGGKEQYF.

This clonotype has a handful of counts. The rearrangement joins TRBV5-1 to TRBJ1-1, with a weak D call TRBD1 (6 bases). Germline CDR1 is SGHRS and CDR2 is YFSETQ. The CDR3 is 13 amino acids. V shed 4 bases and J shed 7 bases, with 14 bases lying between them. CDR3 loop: CASSDPGQIEAFF. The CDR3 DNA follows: TGCGCCAGCAGCGACCCCGGACAGATTGAAGCTTTCTTT.

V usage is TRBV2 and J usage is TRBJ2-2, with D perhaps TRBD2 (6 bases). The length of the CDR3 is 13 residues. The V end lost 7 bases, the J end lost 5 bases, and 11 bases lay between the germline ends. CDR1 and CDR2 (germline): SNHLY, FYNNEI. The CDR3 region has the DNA TGTGCCAGCACCCCGACTAGTACCGGGGAGCTGTTTTTT. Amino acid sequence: CASTPTSTGELFF.